Below, 5 T cell receptor beta chains from the same sample are listed, as sequenced in a study of T cell responses to AZD1222 COVID-19 vaccine. Assay: immunoSEQ multiplex PCR; the TCRdb copy retains only in-frame clones and omits some. The sample yields about 160,000 clones, roughly 90% seen once. The sequencing used peripheral blood, collected on day 0 of AZD1222 vaccination. The receptors shown here come from an adult in good health.

The chain has TRBV28 and TRBJ1-2; D perhaps matches TRBD1 (5 bases). The CDR3 is 13 amino acids. V lost 2 bases to trimming and J lost 2 bases, with 6 bases between them. Germline CDR1 MDHEN, CDR2 SYDVKM. The CDR3 spells CASSLPGNYGYTF. CDR3 nucleotide sequence: TGTGCCAGCAGTTTACCAGGGAACTATGGCTACACCTTC.

The V and J genes are TRBV4-1 and TRBJ1-6; D gene unclear. V dropped 4 bases and J dropped 0 bases, with 10 bases sitting between them. The germline gives CDR1 MGHRA, CDR2 YSYEKL. The CDR3 runs 16 residues. The CDR3, as DNA: TGCGCCAGCAGCCCGGACGCGAGCTCCTATAATTCACCCCTCCACTTT. Amino acid sequence: CASSPDASSYNSPLHF.

The V call is TRBV28, the J call TRBJ1-3; no reliable D call. The CDR3 covers 15 residues. V was shortened by 2 bases and J by 0 bases, with 8 bases between the two germline ends. Germline V CDR1 and CDR2: MDHEN, SYDVKM. The CDR3 DNA is TGTGCCAGCAGTTTAAGGCAGAGCTCTGGAAACACCATATATTTT. Its protein product is CASSLRQSSGNTIYF.

The rearrangement links TRBV7-3 to TRBJ1-1; D unclear. The CDR3 runs 14 residues. Trimming shortened V by 2 bases and J by 1 base, and 8 bases separated the two germline ends. Looked up from germline, CDR1 is SGHTA and CDR2 is FQGTGA. The CDR3 loop reads CASSLSGGNTEAFF. CDR3 in DNA: TGTGCCAGCAGCTTATCGGGCGGGAACACTGAAGCTTTCTTT.

The chain couples TRBV29-1 to TRBJ2-7, with D perhaps matching TRBD1 (5 bases). The V gene lost 4 bases and the J gene lost 0 bases, with 10 bases spanning the gap. CDR1 is SQVTM and CDR2 is ANQGSEA in the germline V gene. The CDR3 loop spans 13 amino acids. The CDR3, as DNA: TGCAGCGTTGTACAGGACGACTCCTACGAGCAGTACTTC. Its protein is CSVVQDDSYEQYF.